This T cell receptor (beta chain) was found in a study of T cells in Graves' hyperthyroidism and ophthalmopathy. Amplification yielded TCR beta CDR3 regions, with RNA transcripts as the source. Using the HTBI primer set, a first-round RT-PCR was run on the TCR CDR3. One entry per CDR3 protein, called by TCRdb with MiXCR from the multiplex PCR reads. Counted here are 640,000 or so distinct CDR3 sequences, 14% to 15% occurring once; the ten biggest clones make up roughly 4.5%. In the case of this clonotype: It may be a read error: a sequence one base away is much more abundant.

From roughly 10 ml of fresh peripheral blood, PBMCs were isolated. V was trimmed by 10 bases and J by 0 bases, leaving 16 bases between them. The CDR3 runs 14 residues. The clonotype was recovered from a woman in her forties with Graves' ophthalmopathy. Sequencing was carried out using blood. This rearrangement joins TRBV12-3 or TRBV12-4 to TRBJ2-7, with D uncertain. The CDR3 DNA sequence: TGTGCCACCGAAGAGTTGGGAAGCTCCTACGAGCAGTACTTC. It yields the protein CATEELGSSYEQYF.